This TCR beta chain was recorded in a study of T-cell reconstitution after alpha-beta-depleted transplantation in children. Findings and caveats of the study: T cells produced anew were the main source of T-cell counts and diversity one year after transplant. Surviving recipient cells, namely T cells and thymic progenitors, were the source of high day-60 TCRbeta diversity in some patients. Several hundred graft clones that had expanded were reportedly the source of alpha-beta T cells about two months after transplant.

V gave up 0 bases and J gave up 8 bases, with 13 bases separating them. CDR3 size: 15 residues. CDR1 LGHNA and CDR2 YSLEER come from the germline V gene. This clonotype appeared many times. Its antigen remains unidentified. A TCRbeta library incorporating unique molecular identifiers was prepared. TCRdb re-derived calls from the PCR reads in MiXCR, one entry per CDR3 protein. Among 240,000 or so distinct CDR3 sequences listed, around 8% were seen once. This specimen was PBMCs, mostly from graft donor cells, taken 180 days after TCRalphabeta/CD19-depleted stem cell transplant. The sequence derives from a male patient between 5 and 17 years old who had a stem cell transplant for acute lymphoblastic leukemia, so the T cells may come from the graft donor. V is TRBV4-3 and J is TRBJ1-4, with TRBD1 as a possible D gene (5 bases). The DNA of the CDR3 is TGCGCCAGCAGCCAAGAAACCCAGGGAGGGGAAAAACTGTTTTTT. Encoded protein: CASSQETQGGEKLFF.